Sequencing of this T cell receptor beta chain was carried out in a study of T-cell memory formation after mild COVID-19 (dated by TCRdb to about 2021). For the wider study: TCR sequence clusters from the two donors were found to be largely donor specific. Longitudinal TCRalpha and TCRbeta repertoire sequencing tracked T-cell clones expanding and contracting after mild COVID-19 in two donors. The cohort was made up of two young adult volunteers, one female and one male, who were previously healthy. Findings and caveats that apply to the study as a whole: The detection of some responding clones in pre-infection memory suggests that pre-existing cross-reactive memory T cells joined the SARS-CoV-2 response. SARS-CoV-2 specificity of the second-wave clones peaking on day 37 was not confirmed. The study included only a couple of mild cases, and larger cohorts that include severe cases with pre-infection samples were judged to be necessary. Contracting CD4+ clones turned up mainly in the CM and EM memory subsets, whereas EMRA was where CD8+ clones were enriched. Clones that contracted from day 15 to 85 showed balanced CD4/CD8 phenotypes, whereas a second wave of clones that expanded from day 15 to 37 leaned towards CD4+.

PBMCs were isolated by Ficoll-Paque density gradient centrifugation. Trimming costs V 3 bases and J 9 bases, and their ends lie 15 bases apart. From the cysteine through the phenylalanine, the CDR3 covers 13 amino acids. This entry keeps only the CDR3 DNA: 39 bases, framed from base 1. Based on the germline V gene (reference sequence), the CDR1 and CDR2 sequences are MNHEY and SMNVEV. The listed sequencing device is Illumina NovaSeq 6000. TCRalpha and TCRbeta cDNA libraries were built by 5'RACE with constant-segment primers, adding sample barcodes and unique molecular identifiers. Trizol reagent was used to extract RNA from every sample. Amplification of the libraries took two PCR steps, and the second step added a second sample barcode plus Illumina TruSeq adapters. Libraries were sequenced on an Illumina NovaSeq with 2 x 150 bp paired-end reads. The authors' pipeline ran thus. With migec v1.2.7, reads were demultiplexed and then collapsed into UMI-guided consensus sequences. Using mixcr v2.1.11, UMI consensuses were aligned to TRA and TRB V and J templates and then assembled into clonotypes. Expanded or contracted clonotypes were those called significant by both edgeR and NoisET, with noise models trained on biological replicates. For edgeR calls, a false discovery rate-adjusted p below 0.01 and a log2 fold-change threshold of 1 were applied. As an exploratory analysis of dynamics, PCA with hierarchical clustering was applied to max-normalized trajectories of the 1000 most abundant clonotypes. Separately sequenced CD4+ and CD8+ repertoires were used to assign the CD4 or CD8 phenotype of responding clones. TCRdb trimmed public reads at Q25 via fastp, called clones via MiXCR and kept in-frame beta chains. All rows with the same CDR3 protein become a single entry with the most common DNA and genes. The V and J calls were not made by the authors but by TCRdb's processing. A total of 350,000 to 400,000 distinct CDR3 sequences appear in this sample, under 25% of them only once. The top ten constitute 9.5% to 15% of the sample.

This clonotype came up a few times. Its antigen is unknown. Qualities for individual bases were not recorded, and no much larger clone is one base off. The sequenced sample consisted of PBMCs or a T cell subset sorted from them (not recorded which). The sequence is built from TRBV27 and TRBJ2-7, with the D gene not confidently named. This clonotype was sampled from an adult woman who had mild COVID-19 (a few samples of this study predate the infection). The sample titles of this study are shuffled in the database, so cell type and time point are left out; the donor was told from shared clones. CDR3 loop: CASSFGGPVGQYF. The DNA is as follows: TGTGCCAGCAGTTTTGGTGGACCAGTCGGGCAGTACTTC.